The 32 T cell receptor beta chains below come from one sample, sequenced in a study of neurological immune-mediated disorders. TCRdb processed the 5' RACE reads anew with MiXCR; each CDR3 protein has one entry. The sample includes tens of thousands of distinct CDR3 sequences, 4.5% to 6.5% of them seen just once. The specimen sequenced was PBMCs. The receptor set was obtained from a woman in her twenties or thirties with multiple sclerosis.

This clonotype was seen ten or more times. The chain couples TRBV10-2 to TRBJ2-2; TRBD1 matches 10 bases. The ends lost 8 bases at V and 7 bases at J; junction bases unmatched: 10. The CDR3 sequence is 15 residues long. CDR1 WSHSY and CDR2 SAAADI come from the germline V gene. The CDR3 reads CASETGGGSVGELFF. In DNA, the CDR3 is TGCGCCAGCGAGACAGGGGGCGGGAGCGTCGGGGAGCTGTTTTTT.

This clonotype was counted at least ten times. This rearrangement joins TRBV12-3 or TRBV12-4 to TRBJ1-5, with D perhaps TRBD1 (6 bases). Trimming took 10 bases from V and 0 from J, leaving 16 bases between them. The length of the CDR3 is 15 residues. In DNA, the CDR3 is TGTGCCACCGACAGGATATCTCTTAGCAATCAGCCCCAGCATTTT. It specifies CATDRISLSNQPQHF.

This clonotype appeared many times. The chain is built from TRBV28 and TRBJ2-7, with 10 nucleotides matching TRBD1. The germline CDR1 and CDR2 sequences are MDHEN and SYDVKM. This CDR3 has 14 amino acids. V lost 6 bases and J lost 2; bases outside the gene matches: 4. The CDR3 nucleotides read TGTGCCAGCAGCTCAGGACAGGGGGCCTACGAGCAGTACTTC. Translated, it gives CASSSGQGAYEQYF.

This clonotype was recorded many times. V usage is TRBV28 and J usage is TRBJ2-5; 10 nucleotides agree with TRBD1. The CDR3 consists of 15 residues. Germline V gene lookup returns CDR1 MDHEN and CDR2 SYDVKM. V gave up 4 bases and J gave up 4 bases; unmatched junction bases: 6. The CDR3 region has the DNA TGTGCCAGCAGTTCGTCGACAGGGGGCCGAGAGACCCAGTACTTC. Residues: CASSSSTGGRETQYF.

V is TRBV20-1 and J is TRBJ2-1; 9 bases map to TRBD1. The length of the CDR3 is 14 residues. Trimming at V came to 5 bases and at J to 2 bases, leaving 4 bases not matched to a gene. In germline, CDR1 is DFQATT, CDR2 SNEGSKA (reference sequence). The chain's CDR3 is CSAAGTGPYNEQFF. CDR3 nucleotides: TGCAGTGCTGCCGGGACAGGGCCCTACAATGAGCAGTTCTTC.

The table lists this clonotype with many counts. The gene calls are TRBV18 and TRBJ2-3, with D uncertain. The CDR3 contains 13 residues. V gave up 3 bases and J gave up 3 bases, with 7 bases separating them. Germline loops: CDR1 KGHSH, CDR2 LQKENI. The CDR3 DNA reads TGTGCCAGCTCACCGGGGAATACAGATACGCAGTATTTT. It yields the protein CASSPGNTDTQYF.

The sample holds many counts of this clonotype. In nucleotides, the CDR3 is TGTGCCTGCGCCGGGACAGGGAGATCCCCCCTCCACTTT. Its protein is CACAGTGRSPLHF. The rearrangement joins TRBV30 to TRBJ1-6; TRBD1 agrees at 9 bases. In germline, CDR1 is GTSNPN, CDR2 SVGIG (reference sequence). J lost 13 bases, V lost 6 bases, and 10 bases had no gene match. This CDR3 contains 13 residues.

The table lists this clonotype with a few counts. This chain joins TRBV20-1 and TRBJ1-1; D is uncertain. Trimming shortened V by 6 bases and J by 0 bases, and 11 bases separated the two germline ends. The CDR3 totals 13 residues. Per germline, CDR1 DFQATT and CDR2 SNEGSKA (reference sequence). The DNA of the CDR3 is TGCAGTGCCGCCGGAGGAATGAACACTGAAGCTTTCTTT. Protein sequence: CSAAGGMNTEAFF.

This clonotype was seen ten or more times. This CDR3 is CASSYSSGVGNQPQHF. In nucleotides, the CDR3 is TGTGCCAGCAGTTACTCATCAGGGGTAGGTAATCAGCCCCAGCATTTT. V gene TRBV6-5 combines with J gene TRBJ1-5; D possibly corresponds to TRBD1 (6 bases). From germline, CDR1 is MNHEY and CDR2 SVGAGI. V lost 0 bases, J lost 4 bases, and 13 bases lay in between. This CDR3 has 16 residues.

Ten or more counts support this clonotype. The genes are TRBV7-3 and TRBJ2-3, with D hard to call. Germline-derived CDR1 and CDR2 are SGHTA and FQGTGA. Trimming took 5 bases from V and 5 from J, leaving 14 bases between them. The CDR3 runs 14 residues. CDR3 region: CASSSRVFGDTQYF. The CDR3 DNA follows: TGTGCCAGCAGCAGCCGGGTCTTCGGAGATACGCAGTATTTT.

This clonotype has ten or more counts. V and J are TRBV5-1 and TRBJ1-2; 10 bases map to TRBD1. V lost 4 bases, J lost 4 bases, and 10 bases stayed unmatched. This CDR3 has 16 amino acids. From germline, CDR1 is SGHRS and CDR2 YFSETQ. Here the CDR3 reads CASSGRDRGRSYGYTF. CDR3 nucleotides: TGCGCCAGCAGCGGCCGGGACAGGGGAAGGAGCTATGGCTACACCTTC.

This clonotype has a count of ten or more. CDR3: CASSQGGSTWVGSPLHF. In nucleotides, the CDR3 is TGCGCCAGCAGCCAAGGGGGCTCCACATGGGTTGGCTCACCCCTCCACTTT. This chain links TRBV4-1 with TRBJ1-6; possible D gene TRBD1, 5 bases. Germline loops: CDR1 MGHRA, CDR2 YSYEKL. The V gene lost 1 base and the J gene lost 10 bases, with 20 bases spanning the gap. The CDR3 extends over 17 amino acids.

This clonotype was recorded at least ten times. The CDR3 protein is CASSFGGGEGGYTF. CDR3 bases: TGTGCCAGCAGTTTTGGAGGGGGCGAAGGTGGCTACACCTTC. The V gene is TRBV27, the J gene TRBJ1-2; TRBD1 agrees at 7 bases. Germline V gene sequence: CDR1 MNHEY, CDR2 SMNVEV (reference sequence). The CDR3 is made up of 14 amino acids. The V segment lost 3 bases and the J segment 7 bases; nucleotides outside the gene matches: 8.

DNA for the CDR3: TGTGCCAGCAGTCCGGGAGCAGGTCTCGAGCAGTACTTC. This gives the protein CASSPGAGLEQYF. This sequence joins TRBV6-6 and TRBJ2-7; possible D gene TRBD2, 6 bases. The germline CDR1 and CDR2 sequences are MNHNY and SVGAGI (reference sequence). V was shortened by 5 bases and J by 6 bases, with 14 bases between the two germline ends. This CDR3 has 13 amino acids.

This clonotype was found many times. The gene calls are TRBV10-2 and TRBJ2-5; a possible D gene is TRBD1 (6 bases). The V end was cut by 5 bases, the J end by 3 bases, with 10 bases between. Germline V gene lookup returns CDR1 WSHSY and CDR2 SAAADI. The CDR3 has 13 residues. The CDR3 reads CASSSTGEETQYF. The CDR3 DNA reads TGCGCCAGCAGTTCGACAGGTGAAGAGACCCAGTACTTC.

The table lists this clonotype with many counts. The chain is built from TRBV3-1 and TRBJ2-7, with D uncertain. The V end was cut by 4 bases, the J end by 3 bases, with 13 bases between. The germline V gene has CDR1 LGHDT and CDR2 YNNKEL (reference sequence). The length of the CDR3 is 14 residues. This chain's CDR3 is CASSPFLWGYEQYF. The CDR3, as DNA: TGTGCCAGCAGCCCTTTTCTTTGGGGCTACGAGCAGTACTTC.

This clonotype was recorded at least ten times. The chain is built from TRBV27 and TRBJ1-1; D is unclear. Trimming took 2 bases from V and 9 from J, leaving 10 bases between them. CDR1 and CDR2 from the germline V gene are MNHEY and SMNVEV (reference sequence). The CDR3 consists of 12 residues. This CDR3 is CASSLMGGQAFF. DNA of the CDR3: TGTGCCAGCAGTTTAATGGGAGGCCAAGCTTTCTTT.

There are many counts of this clonotype. This chain links TRBV28 with TRBJ1-5; 7 nucleotides line up with TRBD1. This CDR3 has 14 residues. The germline V gene has CDR1 MDHEN and CDR2 SYDVKM. J gave up 6 bases and V 7 bases, and 9 bases lay outside the gene matches. The CDR3 DNA sequence: TGTGCCAGCAAATGGACAGGCTGGGGTCAGCCCCAGCATTTT. Protein product: CASKWTGWGQPQHF.

This clonotype was observed many times. The chain couples TRBV15 to TRBJ1-2; 8 positions match TRBD1. V lost 4 bases to trimming and J lost 5 bases; unmatched junction nucleotides: 6. The CDR3 has 14 residues. Looked up from germline, CDR1 is LNHNV and CDR2 is YYDKDF (reference sequence). CDR3 in DNA: TGTGCCACCAGCACAGGACAGGGTGAATATGGCTACACCTTC. Amino acids: CATSTGQGEYGYTF.

The sample holds many counts of this clonotype. V usage is TRBV7-8 and J usage is TRBJ2-1, with 7 nucleotides matching TRBD2. V gave up 5 bases and J gave up 0 bases; unmatched junction bases: 10. The germline V gene has CDR1 SGHVS and CDR2 FQNEAQ. This CDR3 region has 17 residues. DNA of the CDR3: TGTGCCAGCAGCCGACTCGGGACTACTCCCTCCTACAATGAGCAGTTCTTC. As protein: CASSRLGTTPSYNEQFF.

This clonotype was counted at least ten times. The gene calls are TRBV20-1 and TRBJ2-3; no firm D call. This CDR3 has 15 residues. Trimming stripped 0 bases from V and 0 bases from J, with 10 bases between. Per the germline V gene, CDR1 is DFQATT and CDR2 is SNEGSKA (reference sequence). The CDR3 is CSARDAAASTDTQYF. CDR3 nucleotide sequence: TGCAGTGCTAGAGACGCGGCAGCTAGCACAGATACGCAGTATTTT.

This clonotype was detected many times. The chain is built from TRBV5-1 and TRBJ2-4; D is unclear. The CDR3 extends over 15 amino acids. CDR1 SGHRS and CDR2 YFSETQ come from the germline V gene. V was shortened by 0 bases and J by 3 bases, with 10 bases between the two germline ends. CDR3 amino acids: CASSLGTMGKNIQYF. In DNA, the CDR3 is TGCGCCAGCAGCTTGGGGACGATGGGCAAAAACATTCAGTACTTC.

Ten or more counts support this clonotype. The V call is TRBV5-1, the J call TRBJ1-4; D is uncertain. Germline CDR1 SGHRS, CDR2 YFSETQ. The ends were cut back, 4 bases at V and 5 bases at J, with 9 bases in the middle. The CDR3 spans 13 residues. Written as DNA, the CDR3 is TGCGCCAGCAGCCCGGATGACAATGAAAAACTGTTTTTT. Translating gives CASSPDDNEKLFF. The complete variable domain, with remaining parts taken from reference TRBV5-1 and TRBJ1-4, reads KAGVTQTPRYLIKTRGQQVTLSCSPISGHRSVSWYQQTPGQGLQFLFEYFSETQRNKGNFPGRFSGRQFSNSRSEMNVSTLELGDSALYLCASSPDDNEKLFFGSGTQLSVL.

This clonotype has at least ten counts. This sequence joins TRBV20-1 and TRBJ2-1, with 8 bases aligning to TRBD2. The trim removed 6 bases at V and 6 bases at J, leaving 13 bases unmatched. The CDR3 runs 15 residues. CDR1 is DFQATT, CDR2 SNEGSKA, per germline (reference sequence). CDR3 amino acids: CSAYRGGTTGNEQFF. DNA for the CDR3: TGCAGTGCCTACCGCGGGGGGACGACGGGCAATGAGCAGTTCTTC.

At least ten counts were recorded for this clonotype. The chain links TRBV5-1 to TRBJ2-5, with D perhaps assigned TRBD1 or TRBD2 (5 bases each). Trimming cost V 7 bases and J 5 bases, with 12 bases left between them. The CDR3 has 12 amino acids. Looked up from germline, CDR1 is SGHRS and CDR2 is YFSETQ. The DNA for the CDR3 is TGCGCCAGCGGGGACCTAAGGGAGACCCAGTACTTC. Its translation: CASGDLRETQYF.

This clonotype was seen many times. The chain combines TRBV4-2 with TRBJ2-6; tentatively, D is TRBD1 (7 bases). Per the germline V gene, CDR1 is LGHNA and CDR2 is YNFKEQ. Trimming left V 1 base short and J 4 bases short, with 23 bases between. The CDR3 loop spans 20 amino acids. The CDR3 DNA is TGTGCCAGCAGCCAAGTCCAGTTGGGCAGGGGGGAGAGGGGGGCCAACGTCCTGACTTTC. It codes for CASSQVQLGRGERGANVLTF.

This clonotype was recorded many times. This chain joins TRBV20-1 and TRBJ2-5; the D call may be TRBD1 or TRBD2 (5 bases each). V gave up 5 bases and J gave up 1 base, with 26 bases separating them. The CDR3 is made up of 18 amino acids. CDR1 is DFQATT and CDR2 is SNEGSKA in the germline V gene (reference sequence). The CDR3 DNA reads TGCAGTGCTCTACCTTTACTAGTACCCGGGACCACCCAAGAGACCCAGTACTTC. It encodes CSALPLLVPGTTQETQYF.

This clonotype came up many times. V gene TRBV12-3 or TRBV12-4 combines with J gene TRBJ1-5; TRBD1 is a possible D gene (6 bases). The ends were cut back, 1 base at V and 7 bases at J, with 11 bases in the middle. CDR3 length equals 14 residues. CDR3 in DNA: TGTGCCAGCAGTTTAGAGGGGGAACGGCAGCCCCAGCATTTT. This sequence encodes CASSLEGERQPQHF.

The sample holds a few counts of this clonotype. The CDR3 is CASSLEPVSYEQYF. In DNA, the CDR3 is TGCGCCAGCAGCTTGGAACCGGTCAGCTACGAGCAGTACTTC. The V and J genes are TRBV5-1 and TRBJ2-7; D is uncertain. V dropped 0 bases and J dropped 3 bases, with 10 bases sitting between them. The CDR3 consists of 14 residues. CDR1 is SGHRS and CDR2 is YFSETQ in the germline V gene.

In this sample, this clonotype turned up many times. The chain links TRBV12-3 or TRBV12-4 to TRBJ2-1, with 7 nucleotides matching TRBD1. With 3 bases clipped from V and 5 bases from J, the junction kept 16 bases outside the gene matches. This CDR3 is 18 amino acids long. In DNA form, the CDR3 reads TGTGCCAGCAGTTTTGTGACAGGGTACGATCGCGAAAACAATGAGCAGTTCTTC. Protein sequence: CASSFVTGYDRENNEQFF.

This clonotype showed up many times. The genes are TRBV5-1 and TRBJ1-2; D is unclear. CDR3 length: 12 amino acids. Germline-derived CDR1 and CDR2 are SGHRS and YFSETQ. Trimming cost V 1 base and J 2 bases, with 3 bases left between them. The CDR3 region has the DNA TGCGCCAGCAGCTTGACAAACTATGGCTACACCTTC. Amino acids: CASSLTNYGYTF.

The V gene is TRBV5-1, the J gene TRBJ2-7; maybe TRBD2 (6 bases). From germline, CDR1 is SGHRS and CDR2 YFSETQ. The CDR3 sequence is 13 residues long. V was cut by 5 bases and J by 2 bases, with 11 bases left in between. CDR3 amino acids: CASRDPGAYEQYF. CDR3 DNA sequence: TGCGCCAGCAGAGATCCGGGGGCCTACGAGCAGTACTTC. The variable domain in full, completed from reference TRBV5-1 and TRBJ2-7, reads KAGVTQTPRYLIKTRGQQVTLSCSPISGHRSVSWYQQTPGQGLQFLFEYFSETQRNKGNFPGRFSGRQFSNSRSEMNVSTLELGDSALYLCASRDPGAYEQYFGPGTRLTVT.